These T cell receptor beta chains were read from a single sample in a study of cytomegalovirus exposure and HLA in healthy donors. Measured with immunoSEQ multiplex PCR; TCRdb has only the in-frame clones, and not every one. The sample contains approximately 74,000 clones, around 75% of which appear only once. Sequencing was carried out using PBMCs. The origin of the receptors is a man in his sixties in good health and CMV-seropositive. The CDR3 runs from the conserved cysteine through the conserved F or W.

V gene,J gene,CDR3 protein
TRBV5-1,TRBJ1-6,CASSLGDGNSPLHF
TRBV6-1,TRBJ2-5,CASSESKGQQYF
TRBV2,TRBJ1-6,CASSENRGNSPLHF
TRBV6-5,TRBJ1-2,CASSYVQGSYGYTF
TRBV25-1,TRBJ1-2,CASSGAQGAGGYTF
TRBV6-1,TRBJ1-3,CASSEGGTAGNTIYF
TRBV23-1,TRBJ2-7,CASSPRRHRHEQYF
TRBV6-5,TRBJ1-6,CASSYETNSPLHF
TRBV19,TRBJ2-1,CASSIVGGFSGGSYNEQFF
TRBV7-7,TRBJ2-2,CASSLSGNTGELFF
TRBV4-2,TRBJ2-1,CASSQDNYNEQFF
TRBV2,TRBJ2-7,CASSTRGRGKTGYEQYF
TRBV10-2,TRBJ1-1,CASSENRNTEAFF
TRBV5-1,TRBJ2-5,CASSLGTSVETQYF
TRBV2,TRBJ2-7,CASRPGQTYEQYF
TRBV5-4,TRBJ2-5,CASSLIWLAGGPETQYF
TRBV5-1,TRBJ2-2,CASSYVGQPNTGELFF
TRBV6-5,TRBJ2-2,CASSYETSFGELFF
TRBV19,TRBJ2-2,CASSRDTTGELFF
TRBV10-2,TRBJ2-7,CASGRDSDTYEQYF
TRBV2,TRBJ2-7,CASSETSGKYEQYF
TRBV11-3,TRBJ2-7,CASSWNRVSSYEQYF
TRBV2,TRBJ2-7,CASADTSSYEQYF
TRBV15,TRBJ2-4,CATSRDLGGGNGNIQYF
TRBV29-1,TRBJ1-2,CSAEDRAGGYTF
TRBV5-1,TRBJ2-7,CASSLDSGVWAYEQYF
TRBV5-1,TRBJ1-5,CASRRGEGQPQHF
TRBV29-1,TRBJ2-3,CSVRDSPTDTQYF
TRBV27,TRBJ2-1,CASSLGGGGNEQFF
TRBV7-2,TRBJ2-3,CASSLGRRRPTDTQYF
TRBV7-2,NA,CASSLQGRQGEQYF
TRBV5-1,TRBJ2-7,CASSFGLAGGVAYEQYF
TRBV5-1,TRBJ2-5,CASSLQGQETQYF
TRBV6-1,TRBJ2-7,CASRGGAPYEQYF
TRBV13,TRBJ1-5,CARRGPRVSTFGVDQPQHF
TRBV7-9,TRBJ2-7,CASSQQGGMGEQYF
TRBV28,TRBJ1-5,CATSRAGNSNQPQHF
TRBV5-1,TRBJ2-2,CASRLGGVGTGELFF
TRBV6-6,TRBJ1-2,CASSYPRGEGYTF
TRBV11-1,TRBJ2-6,CASSSGTAYVSGANVLTF
TRBV9,TRBJ2-7,CASSVGKDRSEQYF
TRBV5-1,TRBJ2-1,CASSLVASGSNEQFF
TRBV10-3,TRBJ2-5,CAISEPTPTSLQETQYF
TRBV5-1,TRBJ2-3,CASSYTGGPTDTQYF
TRBV5-4,TRBJ2-2,CASSLGGRATGDTGELFF
TRBV13,TRBJ2-7,CASSSPLSYEQYF
TRBV6-5,TRBJ1-4,CASSTHGGKSEKLFF
TRBV29-1,NA,CSVEEQGYEQYF